Detailed here is one T cell receptor beta chain. Its antigen is currently unknown. Duration under 3 months, a NOSPECS grade of at least 4, and a Clinical Activity Score of at least 3 characterized the ophthalmopathy patients. TCR beta CDR3 sequences were amplified from RNA transcripts. First-round RT-PCR of the TCR CDR3 relied on the HTBI primer set. MiXCR, run by TCRdb on the multiplex PCR reads, gives a single entry per CDR3 protein. The sample has some 500,000 distinct CDR3 sequences, around 22% seen once. This sample was taken from a study of T cells in Graves' hyperthyroidism and ophthalmopathy. Trimming stripped 2 bases from V and 1 base from J, with 13 bases between. From germline, CDR1 is MNHEY and CDR2 SVGEGT. There are 16 residues in the CDR3. Regarding the study as a whole: Blood also carried most thyroid clonotypes expanded above 0.001. Model output signaled ophthalmopathy a median around 6.9 months ahead of onset.

This clonotype was sampled from a woman in her 30s with Graves' ophthalmopathy. The specimen was blood. This rearrangement joins TRBV6-2 or TRBV6-3 to TRBJ2-3; D unresolved. The CDR3 region has the DNA TGTGCCAGCAGTTACGCGCAGACCAGACGCACAGATACGCAGTATTTT. Translated: CASSYAQTRRTDTQYF.